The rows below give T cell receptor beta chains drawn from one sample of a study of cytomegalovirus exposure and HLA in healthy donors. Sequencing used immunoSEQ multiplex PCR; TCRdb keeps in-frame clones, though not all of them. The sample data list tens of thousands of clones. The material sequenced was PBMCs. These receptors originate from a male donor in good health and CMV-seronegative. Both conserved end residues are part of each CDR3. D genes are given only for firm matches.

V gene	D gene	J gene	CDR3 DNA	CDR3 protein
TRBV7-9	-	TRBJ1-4	TGTGCCAGCAGCCCCCGGCGGGAATATAATGAAAAACTGTTTTTT	CASSPRREYNEKLFF
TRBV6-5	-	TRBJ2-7	TGTGCCACGGGAATCGCCTACGAGCAGTACTTC	CATGIAYEQYF
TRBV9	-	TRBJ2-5	TGTGCCAGCAGCGGCGGGGCAGGGTCGGCGGAGACCCAGTACTTC	CASSGGAGSAETQYF
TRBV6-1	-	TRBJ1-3	TGTGCCAGCAGCTTGCGGGGGTCCTCTGGAAACACCATATATTTT	CASSLRGSSGNTIYF
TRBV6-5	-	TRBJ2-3	TGTGCCAGCAGTCCTCTCCGAGGCCTCACAGATACGCAGTATTTT	CASSPLRGLTDTQYF
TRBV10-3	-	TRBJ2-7	TGTGCCACGGGACTCGGGGACGAGGCCTACGAGCAGTACTTC	CATGLGDEAYEQYF
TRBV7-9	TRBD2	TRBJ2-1	TGTGCCACTGAATCAGCGGGAAGGTACAATGAGCAGTTCTTC	CATESAGRYNEQFF
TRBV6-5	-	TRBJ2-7	TGTGCCAGCAGTCCAATGACTAGGTTAGTCCGCGAGCAGTACTTC	CASSPMTRLVREQYF
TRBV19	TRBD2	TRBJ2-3	TGTGCCAGTAGTATTCTTCGAGCGGGAGGAATGAAAGATACGCAGTATTTT	CASSILRAGGMKDTQYF
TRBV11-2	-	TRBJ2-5	TGTGCCAGCAGCCGCGGGTACCAAGAGACCCAGTACTTC	CASSRGYQETQYF
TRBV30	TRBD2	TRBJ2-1	TGTGCCTGGAGTCCCACTAGCGGGGAGCAGTTCTTC	CAWSPTSGEQFF
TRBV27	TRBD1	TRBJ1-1	TGTGCCAGCAGTCCGATACAGGGGGTCGCTGAAGCTTTCTTT	CASSPIQGVAEAFF
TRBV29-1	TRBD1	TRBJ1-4	TGCAGCGCTTCAAGGGACAGGGGTGAAAAACTGTTTTTT	CSASRDRGEKLFF
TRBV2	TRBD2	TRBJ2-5	TGTGCCAGCAGTGTTTTTAGCGGGGCCAACTTTCTTCAAGAGACCCAGTACTTC	CASSVFSGANFLQETQYF
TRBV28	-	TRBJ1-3	TGTGCCAGCAGTTTAATTCCGGGACTCTCTGGAAACACCATATATTTT	CASSLIPGLSGNTIYF
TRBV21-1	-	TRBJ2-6	TGTGCCAGCAGCAAGGGTGGGACAGGGGGCTCCGGGGCCAACGTCCTGACTTTC	CASSKGGTGGSGANVLTF
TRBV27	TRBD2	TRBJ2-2	TGTGCCAGCAGTTCCCGGGGGGGGGTTGGTATTTTCAGCGGGGAGCTGTTTTTT	CASSSRGGVGIFSGELFF
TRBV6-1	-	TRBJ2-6	TGTGCCAGCAGGGAAGGCCTTAAGGGGACTGGGGCCAACGTCCTGACTTTC	CASREGLKGTGANVLTF
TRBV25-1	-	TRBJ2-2	TGTGCCAGCAGTGATTTTCGGGCCGGGGAGCTGTTTTTT	CASSDFRAGELFF
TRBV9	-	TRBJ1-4	TGTGCCAGCAGCGAGGACATGAGTAATGAAAAACTGTTTTTT	CASSEDMSNEKLFF
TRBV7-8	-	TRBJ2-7	TGTGCCAGCAGCTATAGGACAGAACAGTACGAGCAGTACTTC	CASSYRTEQYEQYF
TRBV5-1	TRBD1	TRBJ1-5	TGCGCCAGCAGCTCAGGGACAGGGATCGGCAATCAGCCCCAGCATTTT	CASSSGTGIGNQPQHF
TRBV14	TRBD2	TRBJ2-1	TGTGCCAGCAGCCAAGTCGGCGGGAGCTCCGACAATGAGCAGTTCTTC	CASSQVGGSSDNEQFF
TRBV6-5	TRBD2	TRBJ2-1	TGTGCCAGCAGTCCTCTAGCGGGAAGTGACAATGAGCAGTTCTTC	CASSPLAGSDNEQFF
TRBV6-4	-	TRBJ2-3	TGTGCCAGCAGTGACTCGTCTTCCGGGAGCGGCACAGATACGCAGTATTTT	CASSDSSSGSGTDTQYF
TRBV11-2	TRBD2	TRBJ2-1	TGTGCCAGCAGCTTCTCGTTCTTAGCTAGCGGGACAGACAATGAGCAGTTCTTC	CASSFSFLASGTDNEQFF
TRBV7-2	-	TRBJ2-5	TGTGCCAGCAGCTCGGGGTCAACCATTCAAGAGACCCAGTACTTC	CASSSGSTIQETQYF
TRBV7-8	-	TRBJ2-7	TGTGCCAGCAGCCAACGACAGCTGGCGGACTACGAGCAGTACTTC	CASSQRQLADYEQYF
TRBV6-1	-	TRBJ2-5	TGTGCCAGCAGTGATGGGGAAGGGGCGGCAGAGACCCAGTACTTC	CASSDGEGAAETQYF
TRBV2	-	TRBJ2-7	TGTGCCAGCAGTTTTCCGGGGTACACCTACGAGCAGTACTTC	CASSFPGYTYEQYF
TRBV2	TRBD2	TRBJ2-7	TGTGCCAGCAGGAATTTACTAGCGGGAGGCTCCGAGCAGTACTTC	CASRNLLAGGSEQYF
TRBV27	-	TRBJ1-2	TGTGCCAGCAAAACGCAGGGGAGCTATGGCTACACCTTC	CASKTQGSYGYTF
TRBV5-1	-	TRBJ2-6	TGCGCCAGCAGTTATATGTCGGGGGCCAACGTCCTGACTTTC	CASSYMSGANVLTF
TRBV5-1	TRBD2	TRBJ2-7	TGCGCCAGCAGCTTGGGGGGCGGGAGAGGGGTCGAGCAGTACTTC	CASSLGGGRGVEQYF
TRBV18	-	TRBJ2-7	TGTGCCAGCTCACCAGAGGCCCTGAGCTCCTACGAGCAGTACTTC	CASSPEALSSYEQYF
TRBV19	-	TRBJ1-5	TGTGCCAGTAGCCCTGGGCATTCCCAGCATTTT	CASSPGHSQHF
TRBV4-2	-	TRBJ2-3	TGTGCCAGCAGCCAAGGGTATAGCGGATTGGGAGATACGCAGTATTTT	CASSQGYSGLGDTQYF
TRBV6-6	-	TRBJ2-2	TGTGCCAGCGTCTGGGACAAGAACACCGGGGAGCTGTTTTTT	CASVWDKNTGELFF
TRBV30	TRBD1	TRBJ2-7	TGTGCCTGGGGGGACAGCTTTGTCGAGCAGTACTTC	CAWGDSFVEQYF
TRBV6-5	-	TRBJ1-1	TGTGCCAGCAGTCGAGGGAACACTGAAGATTTCTTT	CASSRGNTEDFF
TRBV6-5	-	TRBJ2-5	TGTGCCAGCTCTGCCCCCGACATGATGGAGACCCAGTACTTC	CASSAPDMMETQYF
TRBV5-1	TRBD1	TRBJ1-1	TGCGCCAGCAGCTGGGGACAGGGGAACACTGAAGCTTTCTTT	CASSWGQGNTEAFF
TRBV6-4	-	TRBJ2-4	TGTGCCAGCAGTGAAAAACTAGAGTCCATTCAGTACTTC	CASSEKLESIQYF
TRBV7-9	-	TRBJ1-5	TGTGCCAGCAGCAGGGACACCCAGCCCCAGCATTTT	CASSRDTQPQHF
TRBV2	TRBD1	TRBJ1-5	TGTGCCAGCAGCGGACAGGGGGCGGTCAATCAGCCCCAGCATTTT	CASSGQGAVNQPQHF
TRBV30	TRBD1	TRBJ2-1	TGTGCCTGGAGCTCGGTGGGGGACAGGGTATCGGGTGAGCAGTTCTTC	CAWSSVGDRVSGEQFF
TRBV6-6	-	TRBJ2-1	TGTGCCAGCGGAGGGGGACGGGGGGACAATGAGCAGTTCTTC	CASGGGRGDNEQFF
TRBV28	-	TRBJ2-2	TGTGCCAGCCCTAGCAGCCTCGGGGAGCTGTTTTTT	CASPSSLGELFF
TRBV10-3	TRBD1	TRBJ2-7	TGTGCCATCAGTGGGCCACCCGACAGGGATATCTACGAGCAGTACTTC	CAISGPPDRDIYEQYF
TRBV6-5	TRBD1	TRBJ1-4	TGTGCCAGCAGAGACAGGGGAGTAGAAAAACTGTTTTTT	CASRDRGVEKLFF
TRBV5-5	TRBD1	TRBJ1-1	TGTGCCAGCAGCGATCGACAGGGATCCGCTTTCTTT	CASSDRQGSAFF
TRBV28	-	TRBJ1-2	TGTGCCAGCAGACAGCCGGGGGATGGCTACACCTTC	CASRQPGDGYTF